The clone carrying this T cell receptor (beta chain) has a handful of counts. TCRdb re-called the 5' RACE reads through MiXCR, storing one row per CDR3 protein. This table has 300,000 to 400,000 distinct CDR3 sequences, roughly 28% appearing once. The data originate from a study of identical twins' blood T cells. The donors were healthy female monozygous twins, three pairs in total. The CDR3 contains 17 residues. V trimming: 3 bases; J trimming: 2 bases; junction bases outside the gene matches: 8. CDR1 MNHEY and CDR2 SMNVEV come from the germline V gene (reference sequence). The origin of this receptor is a woman aged 18-55 years in good health. The sample consisted of PBMCs. The chain carries TRBV27 and TRBJ1-4; 8 bases fit TRBD1. CDR3 sequence (DNA): TGTGCCAGCAGTTTTAAAGGACAGGGCATCACTAATGAAAAACTGTTTTTT. It specifies CASSFKGQGITNEKLFF. The full variable domain, its missing parts supplied by reference TRBV27 and TRBJ1-4, is EAQVTQNPRYLITVTGKKLTVTCSQNMNHEYMSWYRQDPGLGLRQIYYSMNVEVTDKGDVPEGYKVSRKEKRNFPLILESPSPNQTSLYFCASSFKGQGITNEKLFFGSGTQLSVL.